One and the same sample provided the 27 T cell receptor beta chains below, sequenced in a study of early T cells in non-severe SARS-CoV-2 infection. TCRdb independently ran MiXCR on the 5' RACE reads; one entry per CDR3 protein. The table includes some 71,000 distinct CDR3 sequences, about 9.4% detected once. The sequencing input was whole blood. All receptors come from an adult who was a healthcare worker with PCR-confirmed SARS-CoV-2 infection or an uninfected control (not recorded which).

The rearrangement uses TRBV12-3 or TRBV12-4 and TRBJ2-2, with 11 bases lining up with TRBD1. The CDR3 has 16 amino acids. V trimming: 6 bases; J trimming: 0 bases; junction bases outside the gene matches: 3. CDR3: CASRRTGGSNTGELFF. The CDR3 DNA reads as TGTGCCAGCAGACGGACAGGGGGCTCGAACACCGGGGAGCTGTTTTTT.

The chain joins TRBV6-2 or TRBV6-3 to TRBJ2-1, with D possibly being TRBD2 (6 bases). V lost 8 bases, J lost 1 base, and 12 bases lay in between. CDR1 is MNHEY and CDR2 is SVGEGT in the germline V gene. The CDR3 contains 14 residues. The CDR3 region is CASALGGSYNEQFF. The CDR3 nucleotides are TGTGCCAGCGCTCTGGGGGGATCCTACAATGAGCAGTTCTTC.

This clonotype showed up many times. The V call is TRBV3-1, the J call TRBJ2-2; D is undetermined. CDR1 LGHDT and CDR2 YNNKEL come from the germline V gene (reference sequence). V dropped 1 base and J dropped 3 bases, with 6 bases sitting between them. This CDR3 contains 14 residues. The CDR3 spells CASSQGWDTGELFF. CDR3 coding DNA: TGTGCCAGCAGCCAAGGATGGGACACCGGGGAGCTGTTTTTT.

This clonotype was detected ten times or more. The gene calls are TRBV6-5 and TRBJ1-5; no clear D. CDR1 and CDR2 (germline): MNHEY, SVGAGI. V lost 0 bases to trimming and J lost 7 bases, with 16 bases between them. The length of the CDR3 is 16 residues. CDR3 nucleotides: TGTGCCAGCAGTTACTCGGCGCTGGGTGATCGACAGCCCCAGCATTTT. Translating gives CASSYSALGDRQPQHF.

The CDR3, as DNA: TGTGCCAGTAGTACCTACACGCGGGGACATTCCTACGAGCAGTACTTC. This translates into CASSTYTRGHSYEQYF. This chain connects TRBV19 to TRBJ2-7, with D perhaps TRBD1 or TRBD2 (6 bases each). V lost 4 bases, J lost 1 base, and 17 bases lay in between. Germline V lookup: CDR1 LNHDA, CDR2 SQIVND (reference sequence). The CDR3 runs to 16 residues.

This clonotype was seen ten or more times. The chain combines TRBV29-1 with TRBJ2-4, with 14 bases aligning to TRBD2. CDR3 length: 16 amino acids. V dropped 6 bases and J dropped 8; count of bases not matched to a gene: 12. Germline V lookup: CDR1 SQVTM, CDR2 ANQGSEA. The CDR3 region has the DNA TGCAGCGTCAAGGGCGGGACTAGCGGGAGTGCCGACATTCAGTACTTC. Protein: CSVKGGTSGSADIQYF.

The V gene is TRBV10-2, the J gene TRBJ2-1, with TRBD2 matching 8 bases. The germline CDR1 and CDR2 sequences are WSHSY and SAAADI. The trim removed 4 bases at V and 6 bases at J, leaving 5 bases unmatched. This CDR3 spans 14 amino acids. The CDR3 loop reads CASSGREGTNEQFF. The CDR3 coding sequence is TGCGCCAGCAGTGGTCGGGAGGGGACCAATGAGCAGTTCTTC.

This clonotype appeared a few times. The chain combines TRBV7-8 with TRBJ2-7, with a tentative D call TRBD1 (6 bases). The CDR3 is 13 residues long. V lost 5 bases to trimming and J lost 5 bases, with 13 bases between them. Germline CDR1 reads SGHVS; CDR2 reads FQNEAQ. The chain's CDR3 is CASSDQGQDEQYF. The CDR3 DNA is TGTGCCAGCAGCGACCAGGGACAAGACGAGCAGTACTTC.

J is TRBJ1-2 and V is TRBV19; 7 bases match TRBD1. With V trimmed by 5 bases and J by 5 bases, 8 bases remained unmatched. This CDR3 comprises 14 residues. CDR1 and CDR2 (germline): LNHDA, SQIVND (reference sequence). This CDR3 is CASSDTGEAYGYTF. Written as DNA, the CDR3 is TGTGCCAGTAGTGATACAGGGGAGGCGTATGGCTACACCTTC.

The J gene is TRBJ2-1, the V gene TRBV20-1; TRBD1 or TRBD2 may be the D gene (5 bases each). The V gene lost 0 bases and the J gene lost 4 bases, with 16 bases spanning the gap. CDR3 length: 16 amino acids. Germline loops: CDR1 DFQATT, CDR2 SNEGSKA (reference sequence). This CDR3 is CSAREGIGTSYNEQFF. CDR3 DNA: TGCAGTGCTAGAGAAGGGATCGGGACGTCATACAATGAGCAGTTCTTC.

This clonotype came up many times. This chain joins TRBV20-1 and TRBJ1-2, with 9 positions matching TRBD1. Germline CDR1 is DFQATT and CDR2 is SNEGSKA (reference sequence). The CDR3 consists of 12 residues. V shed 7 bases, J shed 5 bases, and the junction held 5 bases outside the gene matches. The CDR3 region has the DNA TGCAGTGTTCCCGGGACAGGGTATGGCTACACCTTC. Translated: CSVPGTGYGYTF.

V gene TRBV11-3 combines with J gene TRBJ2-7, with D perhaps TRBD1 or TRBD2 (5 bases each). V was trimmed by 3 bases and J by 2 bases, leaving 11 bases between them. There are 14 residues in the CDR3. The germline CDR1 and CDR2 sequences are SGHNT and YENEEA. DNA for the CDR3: TGTGCCAGCAGCTTCCGGGACGGGCCCTACGAGCAGTACTTC. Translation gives CASSFRDGPYEQYF.

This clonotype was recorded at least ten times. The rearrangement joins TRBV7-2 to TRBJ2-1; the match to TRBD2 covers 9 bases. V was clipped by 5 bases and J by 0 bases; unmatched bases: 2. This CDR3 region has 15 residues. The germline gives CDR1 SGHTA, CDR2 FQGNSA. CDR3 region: CASSLSGSSYNEQFF. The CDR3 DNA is TGTGCCAGCAGCCTTAGCGGGAGCTCCTACAATGAGCAGTTCTTC.

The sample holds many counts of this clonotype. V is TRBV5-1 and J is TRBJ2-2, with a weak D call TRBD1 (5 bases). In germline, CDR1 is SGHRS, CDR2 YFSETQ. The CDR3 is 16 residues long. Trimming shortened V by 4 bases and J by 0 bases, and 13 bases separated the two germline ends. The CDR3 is CASSLLRGSNTGELFF. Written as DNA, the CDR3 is TGCGCCAGCAGCCTTCTTAGGGGATCGAACACCGGGGAGCTGTTTTTT.

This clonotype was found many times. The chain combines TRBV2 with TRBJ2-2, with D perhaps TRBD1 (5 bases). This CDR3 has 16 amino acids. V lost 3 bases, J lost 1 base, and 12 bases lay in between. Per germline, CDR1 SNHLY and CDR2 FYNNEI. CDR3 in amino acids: CASSETEPENTGELFF. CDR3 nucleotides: TGTGCCAGCAGTGAGACAGAGCCAGAGAACACCGGGGAGCTGTTTTTT.

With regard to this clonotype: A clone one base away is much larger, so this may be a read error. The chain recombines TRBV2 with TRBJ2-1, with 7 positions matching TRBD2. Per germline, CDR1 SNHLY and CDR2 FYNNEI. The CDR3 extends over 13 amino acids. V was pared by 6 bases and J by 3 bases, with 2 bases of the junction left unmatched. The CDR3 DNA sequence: TGTGCCAGCAGGGGGACTAACTACAATGAGCAGTTCTTC. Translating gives CASRGTNYNEQFF.

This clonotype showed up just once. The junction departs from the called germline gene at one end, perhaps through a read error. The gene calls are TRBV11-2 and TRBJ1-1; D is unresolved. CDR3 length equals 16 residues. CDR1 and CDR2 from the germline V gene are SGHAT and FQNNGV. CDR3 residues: CVSRYYKPDGNTEDFF. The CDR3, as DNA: TGTGTCAGCAGATATTACAAACCCGACGGGAACACTGAAGATTTCTTT. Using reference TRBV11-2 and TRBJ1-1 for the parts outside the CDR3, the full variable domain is EAGVAQSPRYKIIEKRQSVAFWCNPISGHATLYWYQQILGQGPKLLIQFQNNGVVDDSQLPKDRFSAERLKGVDSTLKIQPAKLEDSAVYLCVSRYYKPDGNTEDFFGQGTRLTVV.

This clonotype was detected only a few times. CDR3 sequence reads: CSAMRQGAIDTQYF. CDR3 bases: TGCAGCGCCATGCGGCAGGGGGCCATAGATACGCAGTATTTT. The J gene is TRBJ2-3, the V gene TRBV29-1, with 8 bases fitting TRBD1. The CDR3 consists of 14 residues. Germline V gives CDR1 SQVTM, CDR2 ANQGSEA. The junction had 11 bases not matched to a gene; V was cut back by 7 bases and J by 5 bases.

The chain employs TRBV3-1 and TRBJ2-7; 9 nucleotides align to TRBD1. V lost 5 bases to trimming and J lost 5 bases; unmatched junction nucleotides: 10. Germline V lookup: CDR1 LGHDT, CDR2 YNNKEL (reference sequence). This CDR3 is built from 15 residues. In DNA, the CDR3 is TGTGCCAGCAGCTGGCCCGGGACAGGGTCCCACGAGCAGTACTTC. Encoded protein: CASSWPGTGSHEQYF.

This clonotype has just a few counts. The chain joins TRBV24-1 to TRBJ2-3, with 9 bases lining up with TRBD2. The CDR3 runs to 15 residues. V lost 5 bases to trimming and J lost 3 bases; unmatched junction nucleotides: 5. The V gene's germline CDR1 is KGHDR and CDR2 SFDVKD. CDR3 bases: TGTGCCACCAGTGGTGGGACTAGCAAGACAGATACGCAGTATTTT. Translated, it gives CATSGGTSKTDTQYF.

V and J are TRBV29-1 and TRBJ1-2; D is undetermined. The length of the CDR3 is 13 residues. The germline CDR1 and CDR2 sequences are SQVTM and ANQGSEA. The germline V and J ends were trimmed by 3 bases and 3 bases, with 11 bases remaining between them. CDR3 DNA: TGCAGCGTTGATGGGGATTCAGACTATGGCTACACCTTC. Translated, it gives CSVDGDSDYGYTF.

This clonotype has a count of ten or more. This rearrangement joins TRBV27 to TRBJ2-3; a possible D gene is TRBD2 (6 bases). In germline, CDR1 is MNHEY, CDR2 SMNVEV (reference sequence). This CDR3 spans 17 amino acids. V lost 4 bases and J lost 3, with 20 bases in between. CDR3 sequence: CASSSLHSGSLTDTQYF. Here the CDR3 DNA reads TGTGCCAGCAGTTCCTTACACTCCGGGAGCCTGACAGATACGCAGTATTTT.

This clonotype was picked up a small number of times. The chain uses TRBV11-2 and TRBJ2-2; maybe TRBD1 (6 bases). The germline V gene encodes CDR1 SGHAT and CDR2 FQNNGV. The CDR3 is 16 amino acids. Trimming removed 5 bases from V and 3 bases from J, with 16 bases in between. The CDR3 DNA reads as TGTGCCAGCAGCACCGCCGGGACACAACACACCGGGGAGCTGTTTTTT. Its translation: CASSTAGTQHTGELFF. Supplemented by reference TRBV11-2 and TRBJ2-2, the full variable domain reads EAGVAQSPRYKIIEKRQSVAFWCNPISGHATLYWYQQILGQGPKLLIQFQNNGVVDDSQLPKDRFSAERLKGVDSTLKIQPAKLEDSAVYLCASSTAGTQHTGELFFGEGSRLTVL.

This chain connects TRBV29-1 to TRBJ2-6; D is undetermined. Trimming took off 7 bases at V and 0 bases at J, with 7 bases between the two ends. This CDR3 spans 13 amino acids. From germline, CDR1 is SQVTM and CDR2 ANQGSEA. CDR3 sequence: CSAFYSGANVLTF. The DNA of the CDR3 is TGCAGCGCGTTTTACTCTGGGGCCAACGTCCTGACTTTC.

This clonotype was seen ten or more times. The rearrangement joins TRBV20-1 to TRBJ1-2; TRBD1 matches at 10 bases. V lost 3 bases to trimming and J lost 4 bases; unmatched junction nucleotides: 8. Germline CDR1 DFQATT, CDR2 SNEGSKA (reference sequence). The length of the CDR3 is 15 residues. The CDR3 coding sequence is TGCAGTGCTAGGCCACGACAGGGGGCATTCTATGGCTACACCTTC. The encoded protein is CSARPRQGAFYGYTF.

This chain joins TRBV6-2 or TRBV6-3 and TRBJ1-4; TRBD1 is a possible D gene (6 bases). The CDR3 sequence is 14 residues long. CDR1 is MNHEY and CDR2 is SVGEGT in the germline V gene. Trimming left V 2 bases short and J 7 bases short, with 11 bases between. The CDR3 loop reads CASSYRDTSEKLFF. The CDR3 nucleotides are TGTGCCAGCAGTTACCGGGACACCTCTGAAAAACTGTTTTTT.

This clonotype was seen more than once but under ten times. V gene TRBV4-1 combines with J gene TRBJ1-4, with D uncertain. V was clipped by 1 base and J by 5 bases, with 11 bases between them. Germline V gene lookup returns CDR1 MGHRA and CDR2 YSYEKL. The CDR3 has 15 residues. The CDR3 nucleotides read TGCGCCAGCAGCCAAGTAGTGGCGGTCAATGAAAAACTGTTTTTT. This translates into CASSQVVAVNEKLFF.